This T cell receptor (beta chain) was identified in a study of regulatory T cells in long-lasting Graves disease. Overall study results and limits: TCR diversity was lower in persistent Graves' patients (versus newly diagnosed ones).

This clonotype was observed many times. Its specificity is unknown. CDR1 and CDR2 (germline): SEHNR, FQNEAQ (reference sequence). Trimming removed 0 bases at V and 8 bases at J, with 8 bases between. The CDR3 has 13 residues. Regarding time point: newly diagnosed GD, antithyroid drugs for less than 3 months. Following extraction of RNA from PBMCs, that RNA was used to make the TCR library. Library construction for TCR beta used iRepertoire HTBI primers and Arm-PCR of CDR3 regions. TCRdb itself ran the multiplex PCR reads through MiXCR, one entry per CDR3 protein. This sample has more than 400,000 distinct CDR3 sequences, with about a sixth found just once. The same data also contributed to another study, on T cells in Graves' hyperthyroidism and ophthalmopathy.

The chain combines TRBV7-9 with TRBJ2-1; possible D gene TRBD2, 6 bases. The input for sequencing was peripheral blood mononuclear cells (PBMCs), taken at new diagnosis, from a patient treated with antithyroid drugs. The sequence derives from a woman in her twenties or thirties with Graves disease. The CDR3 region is CASSLASGDEQFF. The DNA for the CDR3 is TGTGCCAGCAGCTTAGCGTCGGGGGATGAGCAGTTCTTC.